This note documents a single T cell receptor (beta chain) sequence. The antigen is unknown. The sample originates from a study of cytomegalovirus exposure and HLA in healthy donors. 60 Vbeta and 13 Jbeta primers were used in PCR. Repertoires were generated with immunoSEQ multiplex PCR, while TCRdb's copy carries only in-frame clones and drops some. The sample has some 140,000 clones, and its top ten clones hold 1.5% to 1.7%. V was trimmed by 5 bases and J by 3 bases, leaving 10 bases between them. The CDR3 runs 13 residues. Germline V gene sequence: CDR1 SGHAT, CDR2 FQNNGV. Overall study findings and caveats: V- and J-gene trimming in TCR beta was tied to a missense DCLRE1C variant by an analysis performed later. Highly shared sequence variants in one cluster were likely a sequencing artifact. In an earlier analysis, about 87% or about 30%: the productive usage of most TCR beta V segments.

The sequence was obtained from a woman aged 40-49 years in good health and CMV-seronegative. V and J are TRBV11-2 and TRBJ1-2; D remains ambiguous. Sequencing used PBMCs. The CDR3 loop is CASSRGGYYGYTF. The DNA of the CDR3 is TGTGCCAGCAGCCGTGGCGGTTACTATGGCTACACCTTC.